This T cell receptor beta chain stems from a study of blood T cell repertoires in COVID-19. The CDR3 is made up of 15 amino acids. Germline V CDR1 and CDR2: SGHTA, FQGTGA. V shed 1 base, J shed 9 bases, and the junction held 3 bases outside the gene matches. Assay: immunoSEQ multiplex PCR; the TCRdb copy retains only in-frame clones and omits some. The sample lists some 300,000 clones, 85% to 90% seen once, with approximately 6.5% in the top ten. Recruited during active infection, patients (from Seattle) were subsequently followed longitudinally. Sequencing was carried out using peripheral blood. The sequence came from a woman aged 45-60 years with COVID-19, enrolled during active disease. The gene calls are TRBV7-3 and TRBJ1-6; 10 bases fit TRBD1. The CDR3 DNA reads as TGTGCCAGCAGCTTAAGGGGGGACAGGGGTTCACCCCTCCACTTT. This gives the protein CASSLRGDRGSPLHF.